A selection of T cell receptor beta chains follows, all from one sample in a study of Tregs in tolerant kidney transplant recipients. Sequencing was performed with immunoSEQ multiplex PCR; in TCRdb, only in-frame clones are kept and a portion is missing. This table has roughly 250,000 clones, roughly four fifths appearing once. Material for sequencing was CD4+ T cells from blood. The receptor set was obtained from a human donor in good health. The CDR3 runs from the conserved cysteine through the conserved F or W. A D gene is named only where the DNA matches it firmly. Some rows have no size entry. The others give once, few or many, or a class for an expanded clone.

TRBV7-6,.,TRBJ1-2,.,CASSSRSNYGYTF,TGTGCCAGCAGCTCCCGGTCTAACTATGGCTACACCTTC
TRBV6-6,TRBD1,TRBJ1-4,.,CASSPRDRTNEKLFF,TGTGCCAGCAGTCCCCGGGACAGGACTAATGAAAAACTGTTTTTT
TRBV5-1,TRBD1,TRBJ2-7,.,CASSLGQGDSYEQYF,TGCGCCAGCAGCCTCGGACAGGGAGACTCCTACGAGCAGTACTTC
TRBV19,.,TRBJ2-5,.,CASSIFSQETQYF,TGTGCCAGTAGTATCTTCAGCCAAGAGACCCAGTACTTC
TRBV7-3,TRBD2,TRBJ2-3,.,CASSWTSRPPADTQYF,TGTGCCAGCAGCTGGACTAGCCGACCTCCGGCAGATACGCAGTATTTT
TRBV9,.,TRBJ2-3,.,CASTLGGYTDTQYF,TGTGCCAGCACCCTGGGGGGCTACACAGATACGCAGTATTTT
TRBV5-1,.,TRBJ1-1,once,CASSLAQGRALVAFF,TGCGCCAGCAGCTTGGCTCAAGGCAGGGCGCTGGTAGCTTTCTTT
TRBV5-1,.,TRBJ1-5,.,CASSLDGNQPQHF,TGCGCCAGCAGCTTGGACGGCAATCAGCCCCAGCATTTT
TRBV7-8,TRBD1,TRBJ1-1,.,CASSLRDSLNTEAFF,TGTGCCAGCAGCCTTAGGGACAGTTTGAACACTGAAGCTTTCTTT
TRBV7-8,.,TRBJ2-7,.,CASSLDMGTYEQYF,TGTGCCAGCAGCTTAGATATGGGGACCTACGAGCAGTACTTC
TRBV7-9,.,TRBJ1-2,once,CASSLGGTAAGYTF,TGTGCCAGCAGCTTAGGGGGGACCGCCGCCGGCTACACCTTC
TRBV6-5,.,TRBJ2-5,once,CASSRRRRPVWTQYF,TGTGCCAGCAGCCGGAGGCGCAGACCCGTTTGGACCCAGTACTTC
TRBV18,.,TRBJ2-7,.,CASSPVLEGRPYEQYF,TGCGCCAGCTCACCGGTTTTAGAGGGTAGGCCCTACGAGCAGTACTTC
TRBV12-5,.,TRBJ1-5,.,CASGPQGMGSMYYSNQPQHF,TGTGCTAGTGGTCCCCAGGGGATGGGTTCTATGTACTATAGCAATCAGCCCCAGCATTTT
TRBV7-9,.,TRBJ1-1,once,CASSSVGGGVNTEAFF,TGTGCCAGCAGCTCCGTGGGAGGGGGTGTGAACACTGAAGCTTTCTTT
TRBV5-4,.,TRBJ2-5,.,CASSLEGGETQYF,TGTGCCAGCAGCTTGGAGGGGGGTGAGACCCAGTACTTC
TRBV6-6,TRBD1,TRBJ2-1,.,CASSSRDRGYNEQFF,TGTGCCAGCAGTTCCCGGGACAGGGGTTACAATGAGCAGTTCTTC
TRBV27,TRBD1,TRBJ1-6,few,CASSTQGYSPLHF,TGTGCCAGCAGCACACAGGGGTATTCACCCCTCCACTTT
TRBV27,.,TRBJ2-7,once,CASSLRWQTSYEQYF,TGTGCCAGCAGCCTAAGGTGGCAGACCTCTTACGAGCAGTACTTC
TRBV11-2,.,TRBJ2-2,.,CASSPTQNTGELFF,TGTGCCAGCAGCCCCACGCAGAACACCGGGGAGCTGTTTTTT
TRBV7-9,TRBD1,TRBJ1-2,.,CASSFRQGWGYTF,TGTGCCAGCAGCTTCCGACAGGGGTGGGGCTACACCTTC
TRBV5-1,.,TRBJ2-5,once,CASSAVALQETQYF,TGCGCCAGCAGCGCGGTGGCACTTCAAGAGACCCAGTACTTC
TRBV12-5,TRBD1,TRBJ2-7,.,CASGPGQGRYEQYF,TGTGCTAGTGGCCCCGGACAGGGGCGATACGAGCAGTACTTC
TRBV7-9,.,TRBJ1-1,.,CASRGDRGMNTEAFF,TGTGCCAGCAGGGGAGATAGGGGGATGAACACTGAAGCTTTCTTT
TRBV4-1,.,TRBJ1-1,few,CASSQEMVRGGEAFF,TGCGCCAGCAGCCAAGAGATGGTACGGGGAGGTGAAGCTTTCTTT
TRBV11-2,.,TRBJ2-7,.,CASSLVTRGMGEQYF,TGTGCCAGCAGCTTAGTGACAAGGGGGATGGGCGAGCAGTACTTC
TRBV2,TRBD1,TRBJ2-7,.,CASSVLPFFIGTVSYEQYF,TGTGCCAGCAGTGTCTTACCCTTCTTTATCGGGACAGTCTCCTACGAGCAGTACTTC
TRBV5-1,TRBD1,TRBJ2-7,.,CASSLTPGTGPYEQYF,TGCGCCAGCAGCTTAACCCCTGGGACAGGACCCTACGAGCAGTACTTC
TRBV5-5,.,TRBJ2-1,.,CASSLMDREQFF,TGTGCCAGCAGCTTGATGGATCGGGAGCAGTTCTTC
TRBV11-2,.,TRBJ1-1,.,CASSLAGSGSAMNTEAFF,TGTGCCAGCAGCTTAGCAGGGTCCGGGAGTGCTATGAACACTGAAGCTTTCTTT
TRBV9,.,TRBJ2-2,.,CASSVDSANTGELFF,TGTGCCAGCAGCGTAGACTCCGCGAACACCGGGGAGCTGTTTTTT
TRBV11-2,TRBD2,TRBJ2-7,.,CASSTTTSGRASSYEQYF,TGTGCCAGCAGCACAACTACTAGCGGGAGGGCCAGCTCCTACGAGCAGTACTTC
TRBV30,TRBD2,TRBJ2-5,.,CAWSGSGRGETQYF,TGTGCCTGGAGTGGGAGCGGGAGAGGGGAGACCCAGTACTTC
TRBV10-3,TRBD2,TRBJ2-1,.,CAISESGGNEQFF,TGTGCCATCAGTGAATCGGGGGGAAATGAGCAGTTCTTC
TRBV7-2,.,TRBJ2-7,.,CASSIRDPFRHEQYF,TGTGCCAGCAGCATCAGGGACCCCTTCAGACACGAGCAGTACTTC
TRBV21-1,.,TRBJ2-1,.,CASSSPQREGPTDNEQFF,TGTGCCAGCAGCTCCCCCCAAAGGGAGGGTCCCACGGACAATGAGCAGTTCTTC
TRBV9,.,TRBJ1-2,.,CASSGLGRLSYTF,TGTGCCAGCAGCGGTTTGGGACGGTTGAGTTACACCTTC
TRBV5-6,TRBD2,TRBJ2-5,.,CASMVGLAGGIETQYF,TGTGCCAGCATGGTCGGGCTAGCGGGGGGGATCGAGACCCAGTACTTC
TRBV27,TRBD2,TRBJ2-7,.,CASSLLAGGREQYF,TGTGCCAGCAGTTTATTAGCGGGAGGGCGCGAGCAGTACTTC
TRBV6-5,.,TRBJ2-5,few,CASSYSKQETQYF,TGTGCCAGCAGTTACTCAAAGCAAGAGACCCAGTACTTC
TRBV29-1,.,TRBJ1-1,.,CSVGGGANTEAFF,TGCAGCGTTGGAGGAGGGGCCAACACTGAAGCTTTCTTT
TRBV4-2,TRBD2,TRBJ2-7,.,CASSQESAGGREQYF,TGTGCCAGCAGCCAAGAATCAGCGGGGGGACGCGAGCAGTACTTC
TRBV19,.,TRBJ1-5,.,CASSIRRGNQPQHF,TGTGCCAGTAGTATTCGCAGGGGCAATCAGCCCCAGCATTTT
TRBV7-8,.,TRBJ1-1,.,CASTPSGTEAFF,TGTGCCAGCACCCCATCCGGAACTGAAGCTTTCTTT
TRBV5-1,TRBD1,TRBJ2-5,.,CASSSFGQAQETQYF,TGCGCCAGCAGCAGCTTTGGACAGGCCCAAGAGACCCAGTACTTC
TRBV5-8,.,TRBJ1-1,.,CASSLARFSTEAFF,TGTGCCAGCAGCTTGGCCAGGTTCTCCACTGAAGCTTTCTTT
TRBV18,.,TRBJ1-2,.,CASSRGTDKYGYTF,TGTGCCAGCTCCCGGGGGACGGATAAATATGGCTACACCTTC
TRBV23-1,.,TRBJ1-1,.,CASSQSTGSRGMNTEAFF,TGCGCCAGCAGTCAATCGACTGGGAGCAGGGGCATGAACACTGAAGCTTTCTTT
TRBV29-1,TRBD1,TRBJ1-2,.,CSVTGTGEGYTF,TGCAGCGTGACCGGGACAGGGGAGGGCTACACCTTC
TRBV2,.,TRBJ2-7,few,CASSEPLRGRDEQYF,TGTGCCAGCAGTGAACCGCTCAGGGGCCGCGACGAGCAGTACTTC
TRBV5-1,.,TRBJ1-4,many,CASSLSAGLQEKLFF,TGCGCCAGCAGCTTGTCCGCAGGCCTCCAGGAAAAACTGTTTTTT
TRBV10-3,.,TRBJ2-7,.,CAISESLRQEAYEQYF,TGTGCCATCAGTGAGTCTTTGCGACAGGAGGCCTACGAGCAGTACTTC
TRBV6-5,.,TRBJ1-1,.,CATHPPGELNTEAFF,TGTGCCACCCACCCCCCAGGCGAACTGAACACTGAAGCTTTCTTT
TRBV19,.,TRBJ1-2,.,CASTVNGYGYTF,TGTGCCAGTACCGTGAACGGCTATGGCTACACCTTC
TRBV5-1,.,TRBJ2-7,.,CASSSGYEQYF,TGCGCCAGCAGCTCAGGGTACGAGCAGTACTTC
TRBV29-1,.,TRBJ2-1,.,CSVGSNEQFF,TGCAGCGTTGGGAGTAATGAGCAGTTCTTC
TRBV6-6,.,TRBJ1-4,once,CASSYSGQQTNEKLFF,TGTGCCAGCAGTTATTCCGGACAGCAGACGAATGAAAAACTGTTTTTT
TRBV6-5,.,TRBJ2-7,.,CASSYSGTFPREQYF,TGTGCCAGCAGTTACTCCGGGACATTCCCTAGAGAGCAGTACTTC
TRBV15,TRBD2,TRBJ2-7,.,CATSATGTSWYEQYF,TGTGCCACCAGCGCCACCGGGACTAGCTGGTACGAGCAGTACTTC
TRBV5-6,TRBD1,TRBJ1-2,.,CASSLPSGQGLIGGYTF,TGTGCCAGCAGCTTACCCTCAGGACAGGGTTTAATTGGAGGCTACACCTTC